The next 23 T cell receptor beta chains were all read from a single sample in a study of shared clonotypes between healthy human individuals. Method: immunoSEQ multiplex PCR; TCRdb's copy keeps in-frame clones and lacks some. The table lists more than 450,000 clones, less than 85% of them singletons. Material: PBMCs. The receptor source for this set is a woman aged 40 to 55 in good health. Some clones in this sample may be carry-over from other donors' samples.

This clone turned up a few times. The DNA of the CDR3 is TGTGCCAGCAGCTTAGGAGGGGGCGGGGAGCTGTTTTTT. It is translated as CASSLGGGGELFF. The rearrangement joins TRBV7-3 to TRBJ2-2; either TRBD1 or TRBD2 may supply D (6 bases each). Germline CDR1 and CDR2: SGHTA and FQGTGA. Trimming shortened V by 2 bases and J by 7 bases, and 8 bases separated the two germline ends. The CDR3 runs to 13 residues.

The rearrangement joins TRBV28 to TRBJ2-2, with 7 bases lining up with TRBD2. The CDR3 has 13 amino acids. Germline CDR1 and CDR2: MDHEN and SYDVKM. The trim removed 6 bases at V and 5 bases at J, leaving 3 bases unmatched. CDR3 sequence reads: CASSQLATGELFF. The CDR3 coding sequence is TGTGCCAGCAGCCAACTAGCGACCGGGGAGCTGTTTTTT.

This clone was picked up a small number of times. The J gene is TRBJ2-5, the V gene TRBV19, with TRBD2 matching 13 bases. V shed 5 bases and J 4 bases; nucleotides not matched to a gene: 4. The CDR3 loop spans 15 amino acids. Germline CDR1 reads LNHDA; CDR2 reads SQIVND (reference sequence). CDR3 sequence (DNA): TGTGCCAGTAGTGCCAGACTAGCGGGAGGAGAGACCCAGTACTTC. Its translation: CASSARLAGGETQYF.

CDR3 in DNA: TGTGCCAGCAGCGTAGGCCTAGCGGGAGTATCGGCAGATACGCAGTATTTT. Protein sequence: CASSVGLAGVSADTQYF. The rearrangement uses TRBV9 and TRBJ2-3; 10 bases agree with TRBD2. The CDR3 loop spans 17 amino acids. Trimming at V came to 0 bases and at J to 4 bases, leaving 8 bases not matched to a gene. Germline V lookup: CDR1 SGDLS, CDR2 YYNGEE.

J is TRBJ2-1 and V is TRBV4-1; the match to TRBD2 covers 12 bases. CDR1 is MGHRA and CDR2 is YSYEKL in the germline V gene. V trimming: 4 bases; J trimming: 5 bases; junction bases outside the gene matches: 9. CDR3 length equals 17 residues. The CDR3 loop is CASSPLWRTSGNNEQFF. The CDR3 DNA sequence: TGCGCCAGCAGCCCTCTATGGCGGACTAGCGGGAACAATGAGCAGTTCTTC.

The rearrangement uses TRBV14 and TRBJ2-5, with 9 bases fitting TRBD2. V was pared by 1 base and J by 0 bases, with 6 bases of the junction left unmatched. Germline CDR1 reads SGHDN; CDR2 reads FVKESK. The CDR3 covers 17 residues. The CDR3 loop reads CASSQGAAGGYQETQYF. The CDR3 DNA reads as TGTGCCAGCAGCCAAGGGGCGGCGGGAGGGTACCAAGAGACCCAGTACTTC.

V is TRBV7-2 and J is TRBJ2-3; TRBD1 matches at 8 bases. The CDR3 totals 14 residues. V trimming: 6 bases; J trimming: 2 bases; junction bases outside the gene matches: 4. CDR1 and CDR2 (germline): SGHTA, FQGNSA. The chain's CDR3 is CASSPDRATDTQYF. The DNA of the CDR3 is TGTGCCAGCAGTCCGGACAGGGCCACAGATACGCAGTATTTT.

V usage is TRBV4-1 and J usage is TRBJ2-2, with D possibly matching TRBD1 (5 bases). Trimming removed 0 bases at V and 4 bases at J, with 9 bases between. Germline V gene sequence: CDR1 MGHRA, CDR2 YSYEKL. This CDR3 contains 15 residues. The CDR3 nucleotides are TGCGCCAGCAGCCAAGAAACCAGGGCCACCGGGGAGCTGTTTTTT. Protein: CASSQETRATGELFF.

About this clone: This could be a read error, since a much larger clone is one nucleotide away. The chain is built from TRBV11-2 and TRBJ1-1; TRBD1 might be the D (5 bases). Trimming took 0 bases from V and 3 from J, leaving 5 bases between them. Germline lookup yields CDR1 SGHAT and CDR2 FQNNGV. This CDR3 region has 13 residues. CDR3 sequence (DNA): TGTGCCAGCAGCTTAGAAGGGGACACTGAAGCTTTCTTT. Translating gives CASSLEGDTEAFF.

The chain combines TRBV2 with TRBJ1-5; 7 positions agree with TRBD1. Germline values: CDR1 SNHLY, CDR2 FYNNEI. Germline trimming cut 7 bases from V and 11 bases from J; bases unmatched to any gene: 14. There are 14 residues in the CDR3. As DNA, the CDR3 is TGTGCCAGCACAACCCGGACAGGTGGGACAGCCCAGCATTTT. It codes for CASTTRTGGTAQHF. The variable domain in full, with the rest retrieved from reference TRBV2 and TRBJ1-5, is EPEVTQTPSHQVTQMGQEVILRCVPISNHLYFYWYRQILGQKVEFLVSFYNNEISEKSEIFDDQFSVERPDGSNFTLKIRSTKLEDSAMYFCASTTRTGGTAQHFGDGTRLSIL.

CDR3 sequence reads: CASSLGGKDQPQHF. CDR3 coding DNA: TGCGCCAGCAGCTTGGGAGGGAAGGATCAGCCCCAGCATTTT. This chain connects TRBV5-1 to TRBJ1-5; D not resolved. Germline CDR1 and CDR2: SGHRS and YFSETQ. The CDR3 consists of 14 residues. V gave up 0 bases and J gave up 5 bases, with 9 bases separating them.

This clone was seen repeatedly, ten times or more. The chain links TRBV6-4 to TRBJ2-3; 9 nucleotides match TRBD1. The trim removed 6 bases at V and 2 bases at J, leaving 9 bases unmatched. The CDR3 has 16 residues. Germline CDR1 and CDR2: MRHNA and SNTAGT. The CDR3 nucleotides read TGTGCCAGCAGCCCGGAGGGGACAGGGATCACAGATACGCAGTATTTT. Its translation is CASSPEGTGITDTQYF.

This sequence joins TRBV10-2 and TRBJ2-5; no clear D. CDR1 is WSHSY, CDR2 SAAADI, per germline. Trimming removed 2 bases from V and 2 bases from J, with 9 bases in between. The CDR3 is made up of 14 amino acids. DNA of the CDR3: TGCGCCAGCAGTGAGCTTACCCCGCAAGAGACCCAGTACTTC. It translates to CASSELTPQETQYF.

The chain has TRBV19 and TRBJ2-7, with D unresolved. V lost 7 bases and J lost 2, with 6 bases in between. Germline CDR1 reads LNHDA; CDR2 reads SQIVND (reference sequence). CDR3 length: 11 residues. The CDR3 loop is CASKGAYEQYF. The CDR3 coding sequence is TGTGCCAGTAAAGGAGCCTACGAGCAGTACTTC.

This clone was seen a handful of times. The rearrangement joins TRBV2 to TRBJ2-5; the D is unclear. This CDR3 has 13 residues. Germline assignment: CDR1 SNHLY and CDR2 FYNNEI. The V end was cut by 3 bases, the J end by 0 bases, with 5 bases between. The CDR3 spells CASSDLDQETQYF. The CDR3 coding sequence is TGTGCCAGCAGTGATTTGGACCAAGAGACCCAGTACTTC.

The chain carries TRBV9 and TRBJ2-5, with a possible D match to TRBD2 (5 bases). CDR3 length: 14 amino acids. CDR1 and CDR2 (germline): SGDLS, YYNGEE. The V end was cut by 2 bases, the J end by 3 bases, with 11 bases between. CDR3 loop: CASSVSGGEETQYF. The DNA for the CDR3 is TGTGCCAGCAGCGTGTCCGGAGGAGAAGAGACCCAGTACTTC.

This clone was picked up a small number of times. This CDR3 reads CALSSGTGGPHQPQHF. CDR3 coding DNA: TGTGCCCTCTCCTCCGGGACAGGGGGCCCGCATCAGCCCCAGCATTTT. The chain recombines TRBV30 with TRBJ1-5, with 12 bases matching TRBD1. The CDR3 runs to 16 residues. The junction had 13 bases not matched to a gene; V was cut back by 8 bases and J by 5 bases. Looked up from germline, CDR1 is GTSNPN and CDR2 is SVGIG (reference sequence).

As DNA, the CDR3 is TGTGCCAGCAGCTTTGTTGGGACGGTGGGCACTGAAGCTTTCTTT. Its protein product is CASSFVGTVGTEAFF. This chain uses TRBV5-5 with TRBJ1-1, with D perhaps TRBD1 (5 bases). V was clipped by 2 bases and J by 4 bases, with 15 bases between them. There are 15 residues in the CDR3. Germline lookup yields CDR1 SGHKS and CDR2 YYEKEE (reference sequence).

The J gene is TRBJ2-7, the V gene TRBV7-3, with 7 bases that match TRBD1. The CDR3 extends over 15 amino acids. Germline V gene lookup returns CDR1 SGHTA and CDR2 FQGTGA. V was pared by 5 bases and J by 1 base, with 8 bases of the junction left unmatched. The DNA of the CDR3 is TGTGCCAGCAGCGCCACCGGGACAGCATCCTACGAGCAGTACTTC. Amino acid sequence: CASSATGTASYEQYF.

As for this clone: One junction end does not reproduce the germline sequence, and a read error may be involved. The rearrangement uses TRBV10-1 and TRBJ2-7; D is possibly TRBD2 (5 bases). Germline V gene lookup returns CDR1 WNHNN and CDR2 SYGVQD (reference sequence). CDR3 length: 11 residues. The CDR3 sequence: CAISGPYEQYF. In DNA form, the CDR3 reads TGTGCCATCAGCGGTCCCTACGAGCAGTACTTC.

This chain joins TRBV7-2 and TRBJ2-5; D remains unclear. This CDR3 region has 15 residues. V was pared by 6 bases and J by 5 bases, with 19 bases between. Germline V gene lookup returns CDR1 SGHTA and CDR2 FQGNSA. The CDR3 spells CASRSVLGVGETQYF. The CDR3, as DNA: TGTGCCAGCAGATCCGTCTTGGGCGTGGGGGAGACCCAGTACTTC.

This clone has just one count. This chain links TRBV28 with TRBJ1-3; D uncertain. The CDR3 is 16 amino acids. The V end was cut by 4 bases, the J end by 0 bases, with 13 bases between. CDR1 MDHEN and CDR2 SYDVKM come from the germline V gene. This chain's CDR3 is CASSSQPLYSGNTIYF. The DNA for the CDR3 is TGTGCCAGCAGTTCCCAGCCCCTCTACTCTGGAAACACCATATATTTT.

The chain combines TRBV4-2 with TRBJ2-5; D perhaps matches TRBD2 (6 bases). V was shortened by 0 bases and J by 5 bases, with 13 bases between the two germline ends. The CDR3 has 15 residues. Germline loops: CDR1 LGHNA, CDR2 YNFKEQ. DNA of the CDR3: TGTGCCAGCAGCCAAGATCCCGGGGGAGTGGAGACCCAGTACTTC. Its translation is CASSQDPGGVETQYF.